These 30 T cell receptor beta chains came from one sample sequenced in a study of CD8 T cells in Susac syndrome. Random hexamers served to reverse transcribe about 0.5 to 1 ug RNA. Via MiXCR, TCRdb re-called the immunoSEQ multiplex PCR reads, giving one row per CDR3 protein. The sample holds some 240,000 distinct CDR3 sequences, 90% to 96% seen once. The source material was CD4+ T cells from PBMCs. The receptors here all came from a human donor with Susac syndrome.

The rearrangement uses TRBV30 and TRBJ1-1; no reliable D call. Germline V gives CDR1 GTSNPN, CDR2 SVGIG (reference sequence). The V end was cut by 4 bases, the J end by 11 bases, with 11 bases between. The CDR3 totals 10 residues. DNA for the CDR3: TGTGCCTGGAACGGCAATGAGGCTTTCTTT. Amino acid sequence: CAWNGNEAFF. The whole variable domain, filled in from reference TRBV30 and TRBJ1-1, reads SQTIHQWPATLVQPVGSPLSLECTVEGTSNPNLYWYRQAAGRGLQLLFYSVGIGQISSEVPQNLSASRPQDRQFILSSKKLLLSDSGFYLCAWNGNEAFFGQGTRLTVV.

The chain uses TRBV12-3 or TRBV12-4 and TRBJ2-5, with TRBD1 matching over 9 bases. After removal of 6 bases from V and 5 bases from J, the junction contained 4 bases not matched to a gene. This CDR3 is 13 amino acids long. For the CDR3, the DNA is TGTGCCAGCAGCTGGGACAGGGCCGAGACCCAGTACTTC. This translates into CASSWDRAETQYF.

The V and J genes are TRBV29-1 and TRBJ1-1, with D unclear. The V gene's germline CDR1 is SQVTM and CDR2 ANQGSEA. CDR3 length equals 12 residues. V was trimmed by 6 bases and J by 1 base, leaving 9 bases between them. As DNA, the CDR3 is TGCAGCGTGACGGACGGGAACACTGAAGCTTTCTTT. Residues: CSVTDGNTEAFF.

V and J are TRBV7-2 and TRBJ1-1; D unresolved. Trimming pared 5 bases from V and 4 bases from J, leaving 11 bases between. Germline CDR1 and CDR2: SGHTA and FQGNSA. The length of the CDR3 is 13 residues. The CDR3: CASSRLVGTEAFF. CDR3 nucleotide sequence: TGTGCCAGCAGCCGTCTGGTGGGCACTGAAGCTTTCTTT. The full variable domain, its missing parts supplied by reference TRBV7-2 and TRBJ1-1, is GAGVSQSPSNKVTEKGKDVELRCDPISGHTALYWYRQSLGQGLEFLIYFQGNSAPDKSGLPSDRFSAERTGGSVSTLTIQRTQQEDSAVYLCASSRLVGTEAFFGQGTRLTVV.

The V gene is TRBV2, the J gene TRBJ2-1, with D uncertain. The CDR3 is made up of 10 amino acids. V lost 8 bases, J lost 9 bases, and 8 bases lay in between. Germline CDR1 and CDR2: SNHLY and FYNNEI. The CDR3 region is CASAVFEQFF. As DNA, the CDR3 is TGTGCCAGCGCAGTCTTTGAGCAGTTCTTC.

The chain combines TRBV29-1 with TRBJ2-7, with 7 bases fitting TRBD2. The V and J ends lost 6 bases and 5 bases, in that order; junction bases with no gene match: 4. Germline V gene sequence: CDR1 SQVTM, CDR2 ANQGSEA. The CDR3 is made up of 11 amino acids. This CDR3 reads CSVSTSHEQYF. The CDR3 DNA reads TGCAGCGTGTCGACTAGCCACGAGCAGTACTTC.

The chain has TRBV12-3 or TRBV12-4 and TRBJ2-1; TRBD1 aligns across 11 bases. V lost 9 bases, J lost 8 bases, and 6 bases stayed unmatched. The CDR3 consists of 13 residues. Here the CDR3 DNA reads TGTGCCAGTACCAGGACAGGGGGCGATGAGCAGTTCTTC. This sequence encodes CASTRTGGDEQFF.

The chain joins TRBV5-1 to TRBJ2-7, with TRBD2 matching over 15 bases. The CDR3 contains 17 residues. Germline assignment: CDR1 SGHRS and CDR2 YFSETQ. J was trimmed by 3 bases and V by 4 bases; bases with no gene match: 8. DNA for the CDR3: TGCGCCAGCAGCGTGTGGACTAGCGGGAGGGTGATCTACGAGCAGTACTTC. Amino acids: CASSVWTSGRVIYEQYF.

The CDR3 DNA reads as TGCGCCAGCAGCTTACCGACAGGGGCCACCTACGAGCAGTACTTC. Amino acid sequence: CASSLPTGATYEQYF. The chain couples TRBV5-1 to TRBJ2-7, with 8 nucleotides matching TRBD1. CDR3 length: 15 residues. V lost 2 bases, J lost 2 bases, and 6 bases stayed unmatched. Germline V gives CDR1 SGHRS, CDR2 YFSETQ.

This chain links TRBV15 with TRBJ1-3; the match to TRBD1 covers 12 bases. This CDR3 region has 16 residues. V was clipped by 1 base and J by 5 bases; unmatched bases: 3. Looked up from germline, CDR1 is LNHNV and CDR2 is YYDKDF (reference sequence). The CDR3 region has the DNA TGTGCCACCAGCAGAGCCGGGACAGGGGGCAGAAACACCATATATTTT. Its translation: CATSRAGTGGRNTIYF.

The chain joins TRBV20-1 to TRBJ1-1; a weak D match, TRBD1 (5 bases). Germline V CDR1 and CDR2: DFQATT, SNEGSKA (reference sequence). CDR3 length: 14 residues. V was clipped by 4 bases and J by 3 bases, with 15 bases between them. The CDR3 loop reads CSATGTGSDTEAFF. The CDR3 region has the DNA TGCAGTGCTACCGGGACGGGGTCGGACACTGAAGCTTTCTTT.

This chain joins TRBV2 and TRBJ2-7; 12 bases align to TRBD2. Germline assignment: CDR1 SNHLY and CDR2 FYNNEI. With V trimmed by 2 bases and J by 3 bases, 5 bases remained unmatched. The CDR3 has 16 residues. In nucleotides, the CDR3 is TGTGCCAGCAGTGAAAGCCGGACTAGCGGGAACTACGAGCAGTACTTC. Its translation is CASSESRTSGNYEQYF.

This chain joins TRBV7-8 and TRBJ1-1; no reliable D call. Germline V gene sequence: CDR1 SGHVS, CDR2 FQNEAQ. The CDR3 extends over 14 amino acids. V was trimmed by 0 bases and J by 8 bases, leaving 13 bases between them. In DNA, the CDR3 is TGTGCCAGCAGCTTAGCGGCAGGAGCGACGGAAGCTTTCTTT. This gives the protein CASSLAAGATEAFF.

The CDR3 reads CSVVPGASETQYF. The CDR3, as DNA: TGCAGCGTTGTTCCGGGAGCAAGCGAGACCCAGTACTTC. The gene calls are TRBV29-1 and TRBJ2-5; possibly TRBD2 for D (6 bases). The CDR3 covers 13 residues. With 4 bases removed from V and 5 bases from J, the gap between germline ends came to 14 bases. Germline-derived CDR1 and CDR2 are SQVTM and ANQGSEA.

V is TRBV7-3 and J is TRBJ2-3; D may be TRBD2 (6 bases). This CDR3 is 15 amino acids long. The germline V and J ends were trimmed by 5 bases and 8 bases, with 20 bases remaining between them. Germline-derived CDR1 and CDR2 are SGHTA and FQGTGA. DNA for the CDR3: TGTGCCAGCAGCCCAACCCCTGCGGGATCGGGTACGCAGTATTTT. Protein: CASSPTPAGSGTQYF.

This clonotype was seen just once. The chain combines TRBV12-3 or TRBV12-4 with TRBJ2-7; a weak D match, TRBD1 (6 bases). The CDR3 is 12 residues long. The V gene lost 7 bases and the J gene lost 2 bases, with 9 bases spanning the gap. As DNA, the CDR3 is TGTGCCAGCAAGGACAGCACCTACGAGCAGTACTTC. This codes for CASKDSTYEQYF.

The chain employs TRBV4-1 and TRBJ1-3; perhaps TRBD1 as D (5 bases). Germline V gene data show CDR1 as MGHRA and CDR2 as YSYEKL. V shed 0 bases and J shed 0 bases, with 9 bases lying between them. The CDR3 covers 16 residues. The CDR3 sequence: CASSQEGRNSGNTIYF. As DNA, the CDR3 is TGCGCCAGCAGCCAAGAGGGACGGAACTCTGGAAACACCATATATTTT.

The chain joins TRBV3-1 to TRBJ2-1; 11 bases are a match to TRBD1. CDR1 is LGHDT and CDR2 is YNNKEL in the germline V gene (reference sequence). The length of the CDR3 is 15 residues. Germline trimming cut 4 bases from V and 9 bases from J; bases unmatched to any gene: 8. The CDR3 sequence: CASSLLGQGASEQFF. The CDR3 DNA follows: TGTGCCAGCAGCCTCCTCGGACAGGGGGCGAGTGAGCAGTTCTTC.

The V and J genes are TRBV4-1 and TRBJ2-4; 9 nucleotides agree with TRBD2. Germline CDR1 reads MGHRA; CDR2 reads YSYEKL. V lost 2 bases, J lost 4 bases, and 6 bases stayed unmatched. CDR3 length equals 16 residues. The CDR3 DNA sequence: TGCGCCAGCAGCCAACCAGAGACTAGCGGAAAAAACATTCAGTACTTC. Its protein product is CASSQPETSGKNIQYF.

The table lists this clonotype with a count of one. The chain has TRBV20-1 and TRBJ1-2; TRBD1 agrees at 8 bases. The CDR3 totals 14 residues. V lost 5 bases to trimming and J lost 5 bases; unmatched junction nucleotides: 10. CDR1 and CDR2 from the germline V gene are DFQATT and SNEGSKA (reference sequence). The CDR3 DNA follows: TGCAGTGCTGTCCGTGGACAGGGAGGATATGGCTACACCTTC. Its translation is CSAVRGQGGYGYTF.

V and J are TRBV3-1 and TRBJ2-1; no definite D call. The germline gives CDR1 LGHDT, CDR2 YNNKEL (reference sequence). Trimming pared 5 bases from V and 7 bases from J, leaving 6 bases between. This CDR3 is 11 amino acids long. The CDR3 is CASSSWNEQFF. Here the CDR3 DNA reads TGTGCCAGCAGCTCCTGGAATGAGCAGTTCTTC.

V is TRBV23-1 and J is TRBJ2-2, with 7 bases fitting TRBD2. TRBV23-1 has ORF status, its function being uncertain. The CDR3 extends over 15 amino acids. J was trimmed by 7 bases and V by 0 bases; bases with no gene match: 5. CDR3 in amino acids: CASSQSQGGYGELFF. DNA for the CDR3: TGCGCCAGCAGTCAATCCCAGGGAGGGTACGGGGAGCTGTTTTTT.

The V call is TRBV10-3, the J call TRBJ2-5; 7 bases map to TRBD2. V was clipped by 4 bases and J by 1 base; unmatched bases: 3. The CDR3 loop spans 14 amino acids. Germline values: CDR1 ENHRY, CDR2 SYGVKD. CDR3 nucleotide sequence: TGTGCCATCAGTGGGGCGGGGGTCCAAGAGACCCAGTACTTC. Its protein product is CAISGAGVQETQYF.

The chain combines TRBV4-1 with TRBJ2-2; 8 positions agree with TRBD2. This CDR3 region has 17 residues. The ends lost 0 bases at V and 4 bases at J; junction bases unmatched: 7. Per germline, CDR1 MGHRA and CDR2 YSYEKL. The CDR3 nucleotides read TGCGCCAGCAGCCAAGAAAGGGGCGGGAGGACCACCGGGGAGCTGTTTTTT. This codes for CASSQERGGRTTGELFF.

In its sample, this clonotype was seen a few times. V usage is TRBV18 and J usage is TRBJ1-1, with 7 bases identical to TRBD1. V lost 3 bases, J lost 0 bases, and 1 base stayed unmatched. The CDR3 totals 14 residues. Germline assignment: CDR1 KGHSH and CDR2 LQKENI. CDR3: CASSPGQLNTEAFF. CDR3 DNA sequence: TGTGCCAGCTCACCGGGACAGCTGAACACTGAAGCTTTCTTT.

J is TRBJ2-1 and V is TRBV19, with TRBD2 matching 9 bases. Per germline, CDR1 LNHDA and CDR2 SQIVND (reference sequence). The CDR3 spans 14 residues. With V trimmed by 8 bases and J by 3 bases, 5 bases remained unmatched. This CDR3 reads CASEKLAGYNEQFF. As DNA, the CDR3 is TGTGCCAGTGAGAAACTAGCGGGCTACAATGAGCAGTTCTTC.

V usage is TRBV18 and J usage is TRBJ2-1; 8 bases are shared with TRBD2. The CDR3 is 15 residues long. Germline CDR1 is KGHSH and CDR2 is LQKENI. V was clipped by 2 bases and J by 5 bases; unmatched bases: 5. CDR3 nucleotide sequence: TGTGCCAGCTCACCAAATAGCGGGACGAACAATGAGCAGTTCTTC. It is translated as CASSPNSGTNNEQFF.

This sequence joins TRBV12-3 or TRBV12-4 and TRBJ2-3; 7 bases align to TRBD2. This CDR3 is built from 16 residues. V gave up 6 bases and J gave up 0 bases; unmatched junction bases: 9. The CDR3 is CASRQEGLPSTDTQYF. CDR3 DNA: TGTGCCAGCAGGCAAGAGGGACTACCAAGCACAGATACGCAGTATTTT.

CDR3 region: CASSLPQGIGEQYF. The DNA for the CDR3 is TGTGCCAGCAGTTTACCACAGGGGATAGGGGAGCAGTACTTC. V and J are TRBV28 and TRBJ2-7, with 7 bases fitting TRBD1. J was trimmed by 7 bases and V by 2 bases; bases with no gene match: 8. CDR1 is MDHEN and CDR2 is SYDVKM in the germline V gene. The CDR3 is 14 residues long.

The chain has TRBV29-1 and TRBJ2-7; 7 nucleotides line up with TRBD1. Germline CDR1 reads SQVTM; CDR2 reads ANQGSEA. The CDR3 contains 13 residues. V lost 4 bases, J lost 5 bases, and 8 bases stayed unmatched. The CDR3 loop reads CSVAHRGHHEQYF. The CDR3 DNA is TGCAGCGTTGCCCACAGGGGACACCACGAGCAGTACTTC.